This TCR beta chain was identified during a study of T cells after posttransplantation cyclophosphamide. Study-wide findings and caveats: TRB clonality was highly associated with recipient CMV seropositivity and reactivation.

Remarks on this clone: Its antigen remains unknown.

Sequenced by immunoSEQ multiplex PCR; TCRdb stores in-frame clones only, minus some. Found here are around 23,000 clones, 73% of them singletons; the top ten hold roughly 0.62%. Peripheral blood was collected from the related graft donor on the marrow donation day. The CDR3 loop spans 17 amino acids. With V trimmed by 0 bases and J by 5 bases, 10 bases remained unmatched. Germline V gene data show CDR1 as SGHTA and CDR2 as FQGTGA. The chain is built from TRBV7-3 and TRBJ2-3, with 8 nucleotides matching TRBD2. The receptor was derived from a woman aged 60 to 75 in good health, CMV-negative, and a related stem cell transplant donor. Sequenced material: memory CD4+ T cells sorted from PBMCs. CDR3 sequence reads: CASSLTGDGRAKDTQYF. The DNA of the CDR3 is TGTGCCAGCAGCTTAACGGGTGACGGGAGGGCCAAAGATACGCAGTATTTT.